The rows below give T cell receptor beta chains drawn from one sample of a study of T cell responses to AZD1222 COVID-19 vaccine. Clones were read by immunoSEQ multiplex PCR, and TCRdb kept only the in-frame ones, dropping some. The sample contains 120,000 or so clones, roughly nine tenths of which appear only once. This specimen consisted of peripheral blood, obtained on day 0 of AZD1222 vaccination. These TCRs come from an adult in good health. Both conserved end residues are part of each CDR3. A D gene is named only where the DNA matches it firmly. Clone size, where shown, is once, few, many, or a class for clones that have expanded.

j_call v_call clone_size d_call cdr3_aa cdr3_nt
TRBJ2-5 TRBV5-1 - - CASSLDGGRQETQYF TGCGCCAGCAGCTTGGATGGGGGCCGCCAAGAGACCCAGTACTTC
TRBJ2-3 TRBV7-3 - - CASSFLEGEQYF TGTGCCAGCAGCTTCCTCGAGGGGGAGCAGTATTTT
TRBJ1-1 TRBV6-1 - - CASSENVGVATEAFF TGTGCCAGCAGTGAAAATGTCGGGGTCGCTACTGAAGCTTTCTTT
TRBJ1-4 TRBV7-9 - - CASSPRSGGDEKLFF TGTGCCAGCAGCCCAAGGTCCGGGGGCGACGAAAAACTGTTTTTT
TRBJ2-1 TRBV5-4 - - CASSRSDIYNEQFF TGTGCCAGCAGCCGGTCGGACATATACAATGAGCAGTTCTTC
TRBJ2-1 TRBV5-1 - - CASSLGVGLNNEQFF TGCGCCAGCAGCTTGGGCGTCGGACTGAACAATGAGCAGTTCTTC
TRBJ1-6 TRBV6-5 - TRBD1 CASRQRQGLTSPLHF TGTGCCAGCAGACAACGACAGGGGCTGACTTCACCCCTCCACTTT
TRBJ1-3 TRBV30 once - CAWSFPGRHSGNTIYF TGTGCCTGGAGTTTCCCCGGGAGGCACTCTGGAAACACCATATATTTT
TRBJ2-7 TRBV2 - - CASSELGMSGYEQYF TGTGCCAGCAGTGAACTGGGGATGAGCGGATACGAGCAGTACTTC
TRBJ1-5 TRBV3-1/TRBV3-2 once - CASQMGTRDNQPQHF TGTGCCAGCCAGATGGGGACCCGGGACAACCAGCCCCAGCATTTT
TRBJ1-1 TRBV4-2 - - CASSQSPRTEAFF TGTGCCAGCAGCCAATCGCCGAGGACTGAAGCTTTCTTT
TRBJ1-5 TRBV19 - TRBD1 CASSPGQGPSNQPQHF TGTGCCAGTAGTCCGGGACAGGGACCGAGCAATCAGCCCCAGCATTTT
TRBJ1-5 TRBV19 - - CASSPKGGRPQHF TGTGCCAGTAGTCCGAAGGGCGGCCGTCCCCAGCATTTT
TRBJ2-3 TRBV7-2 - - CASSLVGFDTQYF TGTGCCAGCAGCTTAGTGGGATTTGATACGCAGTATTTT
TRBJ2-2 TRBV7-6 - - CASSRTPNTGELFF TGTGCCAGCAGCCGGACTCCCAACACCGGGGAGCTGTTTTTT
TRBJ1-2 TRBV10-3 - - CAISGRGNYGYTF TGTGCCATCAGTGGACGGGGGAACTATGGCTACACCTTC
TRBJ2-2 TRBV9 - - CASSDPDRRVATGELFF TGTGCCAGCAGCGACCCGGACAGACGAGTAGCCACCGGGGAGCTGTTTTTT
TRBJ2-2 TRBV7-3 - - CASSLSPGNGELFF TGTGCCAGCAGCTTAAGTCCGGGCAACGGGGAGCTGTTTTTT
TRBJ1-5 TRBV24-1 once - CATSDTGASNQPQHF TGTGCCACCAGTGATACAGGCGCTAGCAATCAGCCCCAGCATTTT
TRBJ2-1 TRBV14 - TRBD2 CASSVQRGSSGGYNEQFF TGTGCCAGCAGCGTACAACGAGGATCTAGCGGGGGGTACAATGAGCAGTTCTTC
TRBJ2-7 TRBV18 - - CASSPPSIYEQYF TGTGCCAGCTCACCGCCATCTATTTACGAGCAGTACTTC
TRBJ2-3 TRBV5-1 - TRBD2 CASRLRGVVDTQYF TGCGCCAGCAGGTTGCGGGGGGTCGTAGATACGCAGTATTTT
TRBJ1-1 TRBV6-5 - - CASSEIGGEAFF TGTGCCAGCAGCGAGATCGGGGGAGAAGCTTTCTTT
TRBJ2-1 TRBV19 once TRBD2 CASSGGGSYNEQFF TGTGCCAGTAGCGGGGGGGGCTCCTACAATGAGCAGTTCTTC
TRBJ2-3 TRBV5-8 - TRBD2 CASSLGQGRTSGANTQYF TGTGCCAGCAGCTTAGGACAGGGAAGGACTAGCGGGGCAAATACGCAGTATTTT
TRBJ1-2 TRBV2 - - CASRNLGNYGYTF TGTGCCAGCAGGAACCTCGGGAACTATGGCTACACCTTC
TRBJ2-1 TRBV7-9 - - CASSLGAESSYNEQFF TGTGCCAGCAGCTTAGGGGCGGAGAGCTCCTACAATGAGCAGTTCTTC
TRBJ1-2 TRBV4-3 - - CASSQETDANYGYTF TGCGCCAGCAGCCAAGAGACTGATGCTAACTATGGCTACACCTTC
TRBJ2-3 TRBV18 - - CASSPPGGGGDTQYF TGTGCCAGCTCACCACCCGGAGGAGGTGGAGATACGCAGTATTTT
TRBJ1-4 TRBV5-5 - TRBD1 CASSTDQGAISFTNEKLFF TGTGCCAGCAGCACCGACCAGGGGGCGATTTCTTTCACTAATGAAAAACTGTTTTTT
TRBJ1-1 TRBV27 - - CASRPIQGYSEAFF TGTGCCAGCAGGCCAATACAGGGTTATAGTGAAGCTTTCTTT
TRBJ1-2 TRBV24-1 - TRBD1 CATSDDDRVSGYTF TGTGCCACCAGTGACGACGACAGGGTCAGCGGCTACACCTTC
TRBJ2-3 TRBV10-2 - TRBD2 CASSETSGITDTQYF TGCGCCAGCAGTGAGACTAGCGGGATCACAGATACGCAGTATTTT
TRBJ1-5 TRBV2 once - CASSDGRFNQPQHF TGTGCCAGCAGTGATGGGCGATTCAATCAGCCCCAGCATTTT
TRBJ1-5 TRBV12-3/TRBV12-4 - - CASSSGGNQPQHF TGTGCCAGCAGTTCCGGGGGCAATCAGCCCCAGCATTTT
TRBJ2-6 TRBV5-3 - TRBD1 CARVRRVKETGEVDTGANVLTF TGTGCCAGAGTACGCCGGGTCAAAGAGACAGGGGAGGTCGACACTGGGGCCAACGTCCTGACTTTC
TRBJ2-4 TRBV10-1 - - CASSESKGVGGGLVKNIQYF TGCGCCAGCAGTGAGTCAAAGGGGGTTGGGGGCGGTTTGGTCAAAAACATTCAGTACTTC
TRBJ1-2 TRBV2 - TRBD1 CASRPGQIYGYTF TGTGCCAGCCGCCCGGGACAGATCTATGGCTACACCTTC
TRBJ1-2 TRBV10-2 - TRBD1 CASRPQDRGYGYTF TGCGCCAGCAGACCCCAAGACAGGGGCTATGGCTACACCTTC
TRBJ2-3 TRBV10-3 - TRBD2 CATVREGTGRADTQYF TGTGCCACCGTTCGGGAGGGGACGGGGAGGGCAGATACGCAGTATTTT